What follows are 8 T cell receptor beta chains derived from one specimen sequenced in a study of shared clonotypes between healthy human individuals. Clones were read by immunoSEQ multiplex PCR, and TCRdb kept only the in-frame ones, dropping some. The sample lists over 2 million clones, just under 95% occurring once. The material sequenced was naive CD4+ T cells from PBMCs. Sample subset: CD45RA+ positively selected. The receptor set was obtained from a man aged 18 to 29 in good health. Some clones in this sample may be carry-over from other donors' samples.

The chain couples TRBV30 to TRBJ1-6; D is undetermined. The CDR3 consists of 14 residues. Trimming took off 7 bases at V and 3 bases at J, with 13 bases between the two ends. The V gene's germline CDR1 is GTSNPN and CDR2 SVGIG (reference sequence). The CDR3 nucleotides are TGTGCCTCGAATGGACGGAGCTATAATTCACCCCTCCACTTT. It encodes CASNGRSYNSPLHF.

The rearrangement links TRBV28 to TRBJ1-4; TRBD1 aligns across 12 bases. J gave up 3 bases and V 5 bases, and 10 bases lay outside the gene matches. CDR1 is MDHEN and CDR2 is SYDVKM in the germline V gene. The CDR3 is 18 residues long. Here the CDR3 reads CASSSSGTGGASNEKLFF. As DNA, the CDR3 is TGTGCCAGCAGTAGCTCCGGGACAGGGGGCGCGTCTAATGAAAAACTGTTTTTT.

V is TRBV5-6 and J is TRBJ1-2; the match to TRBD1 covers 7 bases. This CDR3 has 14 residues. In germline, CDR1 is SGHDT, CDR2 YYEEEE. V dropped 2 bases and J dropped 4; count of bases not matched to a gene: 5. CDR3 in amino acids: CASSFLQGGYGYTF. For the CDR3, the DNA is TGTGCCAGCAGCTTTCTGCAGGGGGGCTATGGCTACACCTTC.

This chain links TRBV21-1 with TRBJ2-7; the DNA was not used to check the table's D call, TRBD1. TRBV21-1 is a listed pseudogene. The CDR3 sequence is 14 residues long. The CDR3: CASSKGQGAGEQYF. CDR3 bases: TGTGCCAGCAGCAAAGGGCAGGGGGCGGGTGAGCAGTACTTC.

V gene TRBV5-5 combines with J gene TRBJ1-1; maybe TRBD1 (5 bases). The CDR3 has 15 amino acids. Germline loops: CDR1 SGHKS, CDR2 YYEKEE (reference sequence). Deletions cut 3 bases from V and 1 base from J, with 13 bases between. In nucleotides, the CDR3 is TGTGCCAGCAGCTCGGCCGGGGGAAAGAACACTGAAGCTTTCTTT. Amino acids: CASSSAGGKNTEAFF.

With regard to this clone: Other nucleotide sequences in the sample specify the same CDR3. The chain has TRBV2 and TRBJ2-3, with 7 bases that match TRBD2. The CDR3 covers 14 residues. V shed 6 bases and J 0 bases; nucleotides not matched to a gene: 3. Germline V gives CDR1 SNHLY, CDR2 FYNNEI. The CDR3, as DNA: TGTGCCAGCAGCGGGACTATCAGCACAGATACGCAGTATTTT. Translation gives CASSGTISTDTQYF.

This clone is a singleton in its sample. The chain has TRBV14 and TRBJ2-7, with 9 bases aligning to TRBD2. The CDR3 sequence is 14 residues long. Germline trimming cut 5 bases from V and 3 bases from J; bases unmatched to any gene: 5. In germline, CDR1 is SGHDN, CDR2 FVKESK. As DNA, the CDR3 is TGTGCCAGCAGCGGAGCGGGGGGACGCTACGAGCAGTACTTC. Translation gives CASSGAGGRYEQYF.

The chain recombines TRBV9 with TRBJ2-3, with a weak D call TRBD2 (5 bases). Trimming took 3 bases from V and 4 from J, leaving 12 bases between them. Per the germline V gene, CDR1 is SGDLS and CDR2 is YYNGEE. This CDR3 comprises 14 residues. In nucleotides, the CDR3 is TGTGCCAGCAGCGAGAGGGCCCCCCCAGATACGCAGTATTTT. Residues: CASSERAPPDTQYF.